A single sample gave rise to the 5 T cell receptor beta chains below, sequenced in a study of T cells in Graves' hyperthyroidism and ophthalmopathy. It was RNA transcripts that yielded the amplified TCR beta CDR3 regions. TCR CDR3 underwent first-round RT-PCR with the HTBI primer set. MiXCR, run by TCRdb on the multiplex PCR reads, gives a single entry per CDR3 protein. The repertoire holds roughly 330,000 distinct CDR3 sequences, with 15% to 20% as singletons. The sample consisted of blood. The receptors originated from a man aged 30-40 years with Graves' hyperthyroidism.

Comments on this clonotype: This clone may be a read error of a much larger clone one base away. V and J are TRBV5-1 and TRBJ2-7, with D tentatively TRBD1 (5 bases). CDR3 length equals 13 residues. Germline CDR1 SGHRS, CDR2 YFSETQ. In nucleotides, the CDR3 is TGCGCCAGCAGCTCGGACAACTCCTACGAGCAGTGCTTC. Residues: CASSSDNSYEQCF.

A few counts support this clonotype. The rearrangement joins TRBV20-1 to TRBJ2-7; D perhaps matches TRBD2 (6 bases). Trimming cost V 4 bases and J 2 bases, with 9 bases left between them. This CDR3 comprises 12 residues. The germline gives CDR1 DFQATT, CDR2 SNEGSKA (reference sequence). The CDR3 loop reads CSATEGTYEQYF. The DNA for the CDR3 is TGCAGTGCTACGGAGGGAACCTACGAGCAGTACTTC.

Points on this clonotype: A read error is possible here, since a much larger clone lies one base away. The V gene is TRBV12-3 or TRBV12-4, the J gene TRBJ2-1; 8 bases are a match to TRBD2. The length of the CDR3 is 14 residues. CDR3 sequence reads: CASSREGLIVEQSF. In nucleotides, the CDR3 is TGTGCCAGCAGTCGGGAGGGCCTAATTGTTGAGCAGTCCTTC.

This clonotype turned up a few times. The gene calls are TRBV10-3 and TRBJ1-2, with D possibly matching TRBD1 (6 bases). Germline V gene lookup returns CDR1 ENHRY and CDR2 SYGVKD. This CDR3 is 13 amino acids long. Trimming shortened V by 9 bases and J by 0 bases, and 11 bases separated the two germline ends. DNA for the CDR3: TGTGCCATTCAGGGGCCTCCTAACTATGGCTACACCTTC. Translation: CAIQGPPNYGYTF.

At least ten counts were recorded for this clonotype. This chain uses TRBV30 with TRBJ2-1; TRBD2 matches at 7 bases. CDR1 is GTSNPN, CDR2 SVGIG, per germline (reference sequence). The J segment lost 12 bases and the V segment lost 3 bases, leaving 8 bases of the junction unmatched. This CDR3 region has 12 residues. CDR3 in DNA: TGTGCCTGGAGGGGACTACCATTGTTGCAGTTCTTC. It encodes CAWRGLPLLQFF.